The next 18 T cell receptor beta chains were all read from a single sample in a study of blood T cell repertoires in COVID-19. Assay: immunoSEQ multiplex PCR; the TCRdb copy retains only in-frame clones and omits some. This sample has 65,000 to 90,000 clones, with about 82% found just once. What was sequenced was peripheral blood. The receptors here all came from a woman older than 75 with active or convalescent COVID-19.

Remarks on this clone: Other DNA sequences in this specimen translate into the identical CDR3. The chain joins TRBV5-1 to TRBJ2-3, with a weak D call TRBD1 (5 bases). Trimming cost V 0 bases and J 2 bases, with 7 bases left between them. Germline V gene data show CDR1 as SGHRS and CDR2 as YFSETQ. The CDR3 has 14 residues. CDR3 bases: TGCGCCAGCAGCTTGGGACAGTCCACAGATACGCAGTATTTT. The encoded protein is CASSLGQSTDTQYF.

The chain uses TRBV7-2 and TRBJ2-5; D is possibly TRBD2 (6 bases). V was shortened by 1 base and J by 4 bases, with 13 bases between the two germline ends. The CDR3 extends over 15 amino acids. From germline, CDR1 is SGHTA and CDR2 FQGNSA. Written as DNA, the CDR3 is TGTGCCAGCAGCTTAGAAGCAGGGAGGCGAGAGACCCAGTACTTC. The encoded protein is CASSLEAGRRETQYF. Filled out from reference TRBV7-2 and TRBJ2-5, the complete variable domain reads GAGVSQSPSNKVTEKGKDVELRCDPISGHTALYWYRQSLGQGLEFLIYFQGNSAPDKSGLPSDRFSAERTGGSVSTLTIQRTQQEDSAVYLCASSLEAGRRETQYFGPGTRLLVL.

The chain carries TRBV11-3 and TRBJ2-3; 7 positions agree with TRBD1. From germline, CDR1 is SGHNT and CDR2 YENEEA. This CDR3 is built from 15 residues. Unmatched junction bases numbered 6, after V lost 3 bases and J lost 3 bases. CDR3 in amino acids: CASSLTGLRTDTQYF. The DNA of the CDR3 is TGTGCCAGCAGCTTGACAGGGTTGAGGACAGATACGCAGTATTTT.

The chain links TRBV11-3 to TRBJ1-1; D gene unclear. The CDR3 runs 14 residues. CDR1 SGHNT and CDR2 YENEEA come from the germline V gene. The ends were cut back, 0 bases at V and 4 bases at J, with 9 bases in the middle. DNA of the CDR3: TGTGCCAGCAGCTTAGATCGGTCCGCCACTGAAGCTTTCTTT. Protein sequence: CASSLDRSATEAFF.

V usage is TRBV27 and J usage is TRBJ2-3; D uncertain. In germline, CDR1 is MNHEY, CDR2 SMNVEV (reference sequence). This CDR3 is built from 11 residues. V lost 6 bases, J lost 2 bases, and 3 bases lay in between. The CDR3 here is CASSSTDTQYF. DNA of the CDR3: TGTGCCAGCAGCTCCACAGATACGCAGTATTTT.

V and J are TRBV30 and TRBJ1-1; D remains unclear. V was trimmed by 4 bases and J by 1 base, leaving 10 bases between them. Germline CDR1 and CDR2: GTSNPN and SVGIG (reference sequence). The CDR3 sequence is 13 residues long. CDR3 sequence (DNA): TGTGCCTGGAATCTCCGGGAGAACACTGAAGCTTTCTTT. This codes for CAWNLRENTEAFF.

The chain carries TRBV6-5 and TRBJ2-1; TRBD2 is a possible D gene (7 bases). CDR1 is MNHEY and CDR2 is SVGAGI in the germline V gene. CDR3 size: 14 residues. Between the trimmed V and J ends, which lost 5 bases and 5 bases, there was a span of 13 bases. CDR3: CASSLGGPHNEQFF. The CDR3 DNA reads TGTGCCAGCAGTCTCGGGGGGCCCCACAATGAGCAGTTCTTC.

The chain links TRBV24-1 to TRBJ1-5; 7 positions match TRBD1. The V and J ends lost 5 bases and 7 bases, in that order; junction bases with no gene match: 7. The CDR3 totals 14 residues. Germline-derived CDR1 and CDR2 are KGHDR and SFDVKD. The chain's CDR3 is CATSVSTGTQPQHF. DNA for the CDR3: TGTGCCACCAGTGTCTCGACAGGGACACAGCCCCAGCATTTT.

This chain links TRBV19 with TRBJ1-1; TRBD1 agrees at 7 bases. The V gene's germline CDR1 is LNHDA and CDR2 SQIVND (reference sequence). CDR3 size: 14 residues. V shed 9 bases, J shed 1 base, and the junction held 8 bases outside the gene matches. CDR3 in DNA: TGTGCCAGCAAAGACAGGGAAAGGAACACTGAAGCTTTCTTT. It translates to CASKDRERNTEAFF.

This clone was counted a few times. The V call is TRBV9, the J call TRBJ2-2; tentatively, D is TRBD2 (6 bases). Trimming pared 3 bases from V and 6 bases from J, leaving 12 bases between. CDR1 SGDLS and CDR2 YYNGEE come from the germline V gene. The CDR3 is 14 amino acids. CDR3 sequence reads: CASSAGVLAGELFF. The CDR3 bases are TGTGCCAGCAGCGCGGGAGTTTTGGCCGGGGAGCTGTTTTTT.

This chain links TRBV19 with TRBJ1-5, with 7 bases fitting TRBD1. Trimming removed 7 bases from V and 1 base from J; junction bases left unmatched: 16. The length of the CDR3 is 18 residues. From germline, CDR1 is LNHDA and CDR2 SQIVND (reference sequence). The CDR3 sequence is CASTKTGTAAGSNQPQHF. CDR3 coding DNA: TGTGCCAGTACCAAAACAGGGACAGCAGCGGGCAGCAATCAGCCCCAGCATTTT.

The chain uses TRBV7-9 and TRBJ2-4, with 10 bases matching TRBD2. Trimming cost V 5 bases and J 1 base; bases outside gene matches: 20. In germline, CDR1 is SEHNR, CDR2 FQNEAQ (reference sequence). The CDR3 is 21 amino acids. CDR3 region: CASSNPGTSENYLWAKNIQYF. The CDR3 nucleotides are TGTGCCAGCAGCAACCCCGGGACTAGCGAGAACTATCTCTGGGCCAAAAACATTCAGTACTTC.

The chain joins TRBV7-9 to TRBJ2-7; 9 positions match TRBD1. CDR3 length equals 16 residues. CDR1 and CDR2 from the germline V gene are SEHNR and FQNEAQ (reference sequence). V dropped 1 base and J dropped 4; count of bases not matched to a gene: 8. The CDR3 protein is CASSLGVTGGEYEQYF. The DNA for the CDR3 is TGTGCCAGCAGCTTAGGGGTCACAGGGGGCGAGTACGAGCAGTACTTC.

This clone was seen once. This chain joins TRBV5-1 and TRBJ2-5, with TRBD1 matching 8 bases. Per the germline V gene, CDR1 is SGHRS and CDR2 is YFSETQ. V shed 4 bases and J 1 base; nucleotides not matched to a gene: 3. The CDR3 covers 14 residues. CDR3 coding DNA: TGCGCCAGCAGCCCGGGACAGGCCCAAGAGACCCAGTACTTC. This encodes CASSPGQAQETQYF.

This sequence joins TRBV27 and TRBJ2-7; 12 positions match TRBD1. The J segment lost 6 bases and the V segment lost 4 bases, leaving 7 bases of the junction unmatched. The CDR3 loop spans 15 amino acids. In germline, CDR1 is MNHEY, CDR2 SMNVEV (reference sequence). Here the CDR3 reads CASSSGTGGRGEQYF. CDR3 bases: TGTGCCAGCAGTTCCGGGACAGGGGGCCGCGGCGAGCAGTACTTC.

The chain carries TRBV5-1 and TRBJ2-2; TRBD2 matches at 7 bases. CDR3 length equals 15 residues. Trimming removed 0 bases from V and 7 bases from J; junction bases left unmatched: 6. Germline values: CDR1 SGHRS, CDR2 YFSETQ. CDR3 amino acids: CASSLETSLVGELFF. CDR3 nucleotide sequence: TGCGCCAGCAGCTTGGAGACTAGCCTTGTCGGGGAGCTGTTTTTT.

The chain employs TRBV5-5 and TRBJ1-5; weak D call: TRBD1 (6 bases). Germline V lookup: CDR1 SGHKS, CDR2 YYEKEE (reference sequence). The V and J ends lost 2 bases and 0 bases respectively, with 12 bases between them. The length of the CDR3 is 16 residues. CDR3 residues: CASSFGQPYSNQPQHF. CDR3 DNA: TGTGCCAGCAGCTTCGGACAGCCTTATAGCAATCAGCCCCAGCATTTT.

This rearrangement joins TRBV3-1 (or the pseudogene TRBV3-2) to TRBJ2-7; D is possibly TRBD2 (6 bases). The CDR3 runs to 15 residues. Germline V gene data show CDR1 as LGHDT and CDR2 as YNNKEL (reference sequence). Trimming shortened V by 4 bases and J by 5 bases, and 18 bases separated the two germline ends. The CDR3: CASSPPTSFGDEQYF. CDR3 nucleotide sequence: TGTGCCAGCAGCCCCCCGACTAGTTTCGGGGACGAGCAGTACTTC.